The 18 T cell receptor beta chains in this list originate from one sample, sequenced in a study of beta chain features in type 1 diabetes. As every portion of the isolated RNA was reverse transcribed, the sequencing read expressed TCRB transcripts. Data came from immunoSEQ multiplex PCR; TCRdb stores just in-frame clones and leaves some out. The table has 900,000 or so clones, 17% seen once. The sample comprised naive CD4+ T cells from blood. The receptor source for this set is a woman aged 18-29 years in good health.

Note on this clone: Other nucleotide sequences in the sample specify the same CDR3. The genes are TRBV7-2 and TRBJ1-2; weak D call: TRBD1 (6 bases). Trimming took off 6 bases at V and 4 bases at J, with 12 bases between the two ends. CDR3 length equals 13 residues. Germline-derived CDR1 and CDR2 are SGHTA and FQGNSA. CDR3 nucleotides: TGTGCCAGCAGTCCGGACAGTTCCTATGGCTACACCTTC. Encoded protein: CASSPDSSYGYTF.

The chain carries TRBV10-3 and TRBJ2-6, with D possibly TRBD1 on 6 matching bases. From germline, CDR1 is ENHRY and CDR2 SYGVKD. With 6 bases removed from V and 3 bases from J, the gap between germline ends came to 21 bases. There are 18 residues in the CDR3. This chain's CDR3 is CAISPRGGGANGANVLTF. DNA of the CDR3: TGTGCCATCAGCCCCCGGGGTGGGGGCGCTAATGGGGCCAACGTCCTGACTTTC.

This clone was seen more than once but under ten times. The junction departs from germline at one end; a sequencing error may be responsible. The CDR3 DNA reads as TGTGCCAGCAGTTACGTCGGTGAGCAGTTCTTC. Encoded protein: CASSYVGEQFF. The gene calls are TRBV10-3 and TRBJ2-1; no clear D. The CDR3 is 11 amino acids. Germline lookup yields CDR1 ENHRY and CDR2 SYGVKD.

A few counts support this clone. This CDR3 is CASSRQGGDEKLFF. The CDR3 bases are TGCGCCAGCAGTCGTCAGGGAGGCGATGAAAAACTGTTTTTT. This chain links TRBV5-1 with TRBJ1-4; a possible D gene is TRBD1 (5 bases). Germline CDR1 is SGHRS and CDR2 is YFSETQ. The CDR3 contains 14 residues. V lost 5 bases and J lost 6, with 14 bases in between.

This clone was observed a handful of times. The rearrangement joins TRBV18 to TRBJ1-2; D might be TRBD1 (5 bases). Germline assignment: CDR1 KGHSH and CDR2 LQKENI. The CDR3 is 16 residues long. Trimming pared 5 bases from V and 2 bases from J, leaving 18 bases between. In nucleotides, the CDR3 is TGTGCCAGCTCATCGTTAAGGGACGCAGGGAACTATGGCTACACCTTC. Translated: CASSSLRDAGNYGYTF.

This clone was observed a few times. The chain is built from TRBV4-2 and TRBJ1-1; 9 bases are shared with TRBD1. V lost 5 bases, J lost 3 bases, and 7 bases stayed unmatched. The CDR3 covers 15 residues. From germline, CDR1 is LGHNA and CDR2 YNFKEQ. CDR3 residues: CASSFRDREDTEAFF. For the CDR3, the DNA is TGTGCCAGCAGCTTCCGGGACAGGGAAGACACTGAAGCTTTCTTT.

For this clone: The same CDR3 can be traced to other DNA sequences in this sample. The chain employs TRBV7-2 and TRBJ2-7; 7 bases are shared with TRBD1. The J segment lost 4 bases and the V segment lost 1 base, leaving 7 bases of the junction unmatched. Germline lookup yields CDR1 SGHTA and CDR2 FQGNSA. This CDR3 is 15 amino acids long. The DNA for the CDR3 is TGTGCCAGCAGCTTAGTCGGGACAGAGTCTTACGAGCAGTACTTC. Its translation is CASSLVGTESYEQYF.

This chain joins TRBV5-4 and TRBJ2-5, with D maybe TRBD2 (6 bases). Per the germline V gene, CDR1 is SGHNT and CDR2 is YYREEE (reference sequence). V dropped 4 bases and J dropped 2 bases, with 12 bases sitting between them. This CDR3 is built from 14 residues. In nucleotides, the CDR3 is TGTGCCAGCAGCCACAACGGGAGACAAGAGACCCAGTACTTC. Translated, it gives CASSHNGRQETQYF.

This clone was found a few times. The CDR3 loop is CASSYRQGQETQYF. DNA of the CDR3: TGTGCCAGCAGCTACCGACAGGGGCAAGAGACCCAGTACTTC. The chain employs TRBV11-2 and TRBJ2-5; 8 nucleotides agree with TRBD1. In germline, CDR1 is SGHAT, CDR2 FQNNGV. The CDR3 consists of 14 residues. V trimming: 4 bases; J trimming: 2 bases; junction bases outside the gene matches: 3.

This clone has more than one count but fewer than ten. The rearrangement uses TRBV11-3 and TRBJ2-1, with D perhaps given as TRBD1 or TRBD2 (6 bases each). The CDR3 contains 14 residues. Germline V CDR1 and CDR2: SGHNT, YENEEA. Trimming left V 0 bases short and J 5 bases short, with 8 bases between. The CDR3 protein is CASSLEGGHNEQFF. The CDR3 DNA reads as TGTGCCAGCAGCTTAGAGGGGGGCCACAATGAGCAGTTCTTC.

Remarks on this clone: Other nucleotide sequences in the sample specify the same CDR3. DNA of the CDR3: TGTGCCAGCAGTGAAGTCAGTAGCAATCAGCCCCAGCATTTT. Translating it yields CASSEVSSNQPQHF. The chain joins TRBV2 to TRBJ1-5, with D unclear. Deletions cut 1 base from V and 0 bases from J, with 4 bases between. CDR1 and CDR2 (germline): SNHLY, FYNNEI. This CDR3 spans 14 amino acids.

The CDR3 coding sequence is TGTGCCAGCAGTGAAGCCCGAGGGAACTATGGCTACACCTTC. Protein sequence: CASSEARGNYGYTF. The V gene is TRBV6-1, the J gene TRBJ1-2; D ambiguous. The CDR3 loop spans 14 amino acids. Trimming removed 0 bases at V and 2 bases at J, with 7 bases between. Germline V lookup: CDR1 MNHNS, CDR2 SASEGT.

The rearrangement uses TRBV27 and TRBJ1-5; D gene uncertain. The CDR3 totals 13 residues. V was pared by 6 bases and J by 2 bases, with 8 bases between. Germline CDR1 is MNHEY and CDR2 is SMNVEV (reference sequence). The CDR3 DNA follows: TGTGCCAGCAGCCTGATAGGCAATCAGCCCCAGCATTTT. Protein product: CASSLIGNQPQHF.

This chain uses TRBV7-3 with TRBJ1-5; 7 bases line up with TRBD1. There are 15 residues in the CDR3. V lost 4 bases, J lost 0 bases, and 3 bases stayed unmatched. CDR1 SGHTA and CDR2 FQGTGA come from the germline V gene. The CDR3 DNA reads as TGTGCCAGCAGCTATGACAGGGATAGCAATCAGCCCCAGCATTTT. Protein: CASSYDRDSNQPQHF.

CDR3 in DNA: TGCGCCAGCAGCTTGGGCGGAGGGGGCGGCGAGCAGTACTTC. Its translation is CASSLGGGGGEQYF. The rearrangement joins TRBV5-1 to TRBJ2-7; the D gene is possibly TRBD1 (7 bases). The CDR3 consists of 14 residues. Looked up from germline, CDR1 is SGHRS and CDR2 is YFSETQ. Deletions cut 0 bases from V and 6 bases from J, with 13 bases between. The complete variable domain, with remaining parts taken from reference TRBV5-1 and TRBJ2-7, reads KAGVTQTPRYLIKTRGQQVTLSCSPISGHRSVSWYQQTPGQGLQFLFEYFSETQRNKGNFPGRFSGRQFSNSRSEMNVSTLELGDSALYLCASSLGGGGGEQYFGPGTRLTVT.

This clone has a handful of counts. The V and J genes are TRBV23-1 and TRBJ2-5, with 8 bases identical to TRBD1. TRBV23-1 is noted as an ORF with a role that remains uncertain. This CDR3 is built from 18 residues. The trim removed 0 bases at V and 5 bases at J, leaving 14 bases unmatched. The CDR3 nucleotides are TGCGCCAGCAGTCAATCGAGGTGTAGGACAGGGTCTAGGGAGACCCAGTACTTC. It is translated as CASSQSRCRTGSRETQYF.

The chain recombines TRBV10-3 with TRBJ2-3; D is ambiguous. This CDR3 region has 12 residues. CDR1 and CDR2 (germline): ENHRY, SYGVKD. Trimming pared 3 bases from V and 6 bases from J, leaving 7 bases between. CDR3 nucleotide sequence: TGTGCCATCAGTGACTTGGGGGATACGCAGTATTTT. Amino acid sequence: CAISDLGDTQYF.

The sample holds a few counts of this clone. V gene TRBV14 combines with J gene TRBJ2-1; 11 bases agree with TRBD2. The V gene end was trimmed by 4 bases and the J gene end by 6 bases; junction bases not matched to a gene: 5. This CDR3 has 15 residues. Germline loops: CDR1 SGHDN, CDR2 FVKESK. The CDR3 sequence: CASSPLAGGRNEQFF. Here the CDR3 DNA reads TGTGCCAGCAGCCCCCTAGCGGGAGGCCGCAATGAGCAGTTCTTC. Full variable domain (remainder filled in from reference TRBV14 and TRBJ2-1): EAGVTQFPSHSVIEKGQTVTLRCDPISGHDNLYWYRRVMGKEIKFLLHFVKESKQDESGMPNNRFLAERTGGTYSTLKVQPAELEDSGVYFCASSPLAGGRNEQFFGPGTRLTVL.